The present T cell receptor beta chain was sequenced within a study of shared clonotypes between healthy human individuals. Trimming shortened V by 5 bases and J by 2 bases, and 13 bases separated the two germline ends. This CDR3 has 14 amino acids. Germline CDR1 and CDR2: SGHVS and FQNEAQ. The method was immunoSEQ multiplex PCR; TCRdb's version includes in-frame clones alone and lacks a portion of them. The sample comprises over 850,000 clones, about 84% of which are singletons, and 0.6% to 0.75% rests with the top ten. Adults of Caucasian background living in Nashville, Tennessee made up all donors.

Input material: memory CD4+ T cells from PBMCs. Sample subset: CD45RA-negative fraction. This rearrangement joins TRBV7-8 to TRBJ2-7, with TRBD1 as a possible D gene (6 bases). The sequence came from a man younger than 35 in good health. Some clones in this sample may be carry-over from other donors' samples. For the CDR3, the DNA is TGTGCCAGCAGCCGAGTAAAGGGGGCCTACGAGCAGTACTTC. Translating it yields CASSRVKGAYEQYF.